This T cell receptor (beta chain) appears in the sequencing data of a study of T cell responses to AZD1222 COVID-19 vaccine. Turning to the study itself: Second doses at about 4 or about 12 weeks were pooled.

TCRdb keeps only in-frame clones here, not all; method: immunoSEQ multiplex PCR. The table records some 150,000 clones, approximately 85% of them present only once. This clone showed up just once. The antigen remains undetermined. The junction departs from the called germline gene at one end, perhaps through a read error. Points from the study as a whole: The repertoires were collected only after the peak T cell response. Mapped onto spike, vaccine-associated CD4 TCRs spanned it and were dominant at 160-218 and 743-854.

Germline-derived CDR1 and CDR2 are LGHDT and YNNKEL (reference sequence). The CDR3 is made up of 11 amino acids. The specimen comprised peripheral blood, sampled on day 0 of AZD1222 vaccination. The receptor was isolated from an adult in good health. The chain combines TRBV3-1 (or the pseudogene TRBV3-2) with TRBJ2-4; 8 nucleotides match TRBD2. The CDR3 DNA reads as TGTGCCAGCAGCCAAGATAAACTAGCGGTGTTC. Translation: CASSQDKLAVF.